The T cell receptor (beta chain) under discussion was sequenced for a study of T cell responses to AZD1222 COVID-19 vaccine. Turning to the study itself: Both about-4-week and about-12-week second-dose recipients were combined.

This CDR3 is 13 amino acids long. V shed 3 bases, J shed 5 bases, and the junction held 2 bases outside the gene matches. Germline V CDR1 and CDR2: SGHKS, YYEKEE (reference sequence). Using immunoSEQ multiplex PCR, the repertoire was profiled, and TCRdb retains in-frame clones only, with some absent. The repertoire consists of approximately 88,000 clones, with about 90% occurring once and the leading ten covering 5% to 5.5%. General observations from the study: Vaccine-associated CD4 TCRs spanned spike, dominant at 160-218 and 743-854. Donors in the cohort were predominantly white British and more often female, and clonal diversity was possibly underestimated.

A word on this clone: Its matching antigen is unknown.

This clonotype originated in an adult in good health. The sample consisted of peripheral blood, taken on day 0 of AZD1222 vaccination. The rearrangement joins TRBV5-5 to TRBJ2-5; 9 nucleotides align to TRBD1. The CDR3 coding sequence is TGTGCCAGCAGCTCCGACAGGGGGGAGACCCAGTACTTC. Its translation is CASSSDRGETQYF.